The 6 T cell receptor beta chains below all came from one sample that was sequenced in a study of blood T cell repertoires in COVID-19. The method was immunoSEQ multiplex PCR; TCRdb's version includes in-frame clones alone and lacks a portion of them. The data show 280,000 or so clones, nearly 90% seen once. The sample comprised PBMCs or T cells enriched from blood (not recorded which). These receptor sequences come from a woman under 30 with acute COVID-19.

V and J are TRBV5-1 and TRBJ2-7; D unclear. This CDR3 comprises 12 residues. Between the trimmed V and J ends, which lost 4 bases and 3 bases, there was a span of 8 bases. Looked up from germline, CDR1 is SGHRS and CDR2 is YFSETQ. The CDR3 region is CASSDTSYEQYF. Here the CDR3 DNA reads TGCGCCAGCAGCGACACCAGCTACGAGCAGTACTTC.

In DNA, the CDR3 is TGCGCCAGCAGCTTTTTAGTCGGTAACACTGAAGCTTTCTTT. It specifies CASSFLVGNTEAFF. V is TRBV5-1 and J is TRBJ1-1; D ambiguous. This CDR3 comprises 14 residues. The V end was cut by 2 bases, the J end by 2 bases, with 10 bases between. Germline V lookup: CDR1 SGHRS, CDR2 YFSETQ.

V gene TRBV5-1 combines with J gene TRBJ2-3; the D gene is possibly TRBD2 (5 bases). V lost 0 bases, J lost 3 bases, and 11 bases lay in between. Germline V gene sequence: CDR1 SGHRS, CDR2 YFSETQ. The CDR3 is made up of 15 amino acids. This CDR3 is CASSLDGLVTDTQYF. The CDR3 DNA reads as TGCGCCAGCAGCTTGGATGGACTGGTGACAGATACGCAGTATTTT.

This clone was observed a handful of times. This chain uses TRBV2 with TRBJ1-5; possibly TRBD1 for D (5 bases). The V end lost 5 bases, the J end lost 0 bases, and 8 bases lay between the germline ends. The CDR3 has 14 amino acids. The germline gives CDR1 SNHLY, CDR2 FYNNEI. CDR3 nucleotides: TGTGCCAGCAGTTCAAGGGGTAGCAATCAGCCCCAGCATTTT. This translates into CASSSRGSNQPQHF.

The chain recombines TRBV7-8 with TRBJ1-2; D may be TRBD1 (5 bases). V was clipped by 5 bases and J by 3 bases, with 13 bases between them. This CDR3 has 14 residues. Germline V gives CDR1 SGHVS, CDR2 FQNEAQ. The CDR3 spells CASSARDRDYGYTF. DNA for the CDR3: TGTGCCAGCAGCGCGCGGGACCGAGACTATGGCTACACCTTC.

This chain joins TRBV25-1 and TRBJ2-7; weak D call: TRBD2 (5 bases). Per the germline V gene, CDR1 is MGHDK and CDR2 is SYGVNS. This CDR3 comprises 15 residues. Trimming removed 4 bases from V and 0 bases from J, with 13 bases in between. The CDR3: CASSGQLGSSYEQYF. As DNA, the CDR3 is TGTGCCAGCAGTGGTCAACTAGGGAGCTCCTACGAGCAGTACTTC.